The text below deals with one TCR beta chain. This sample is part of a study of T cell responses to AZD1222 COVID-19 vaccine. Germline-derived CDR1 and CDR2 are MGHRA and YSYEKL. The CDR3 is made up of 16 amino acids. Trimming removed 2 bases at V and 1 base at J, with 14 bases between. This table comes from immunoSEQ multiplex PCR, and its TCRdb copy is limited to in-frame clones, with some not included. The data show 45,000 to 55,000 clones, with around four fifths seen just once and 20% to 25% held by the top ten. Sequences were derived from peripheral blood, sampled on day 0 of MenACWY control vaccination. The gene calls are TRBV4-1 and TRBJ1-1, with a tentative D call TRBD1 (6 bases). This TCR was recovered from an adult in good health. The CDR3 loop reads CASSQPLKTGNTEAFF. The DNA of the CDR3 is TGCGCCAGCAGCCAACCCTTAAAGACAGGGAACACTGAAGCTTTCTTT.